This T cell receptor beta chain originates from a study of T cell responses to AZD1222 COVID-19 vaccine. For the study at large: Pooled samples include second doses given at about 4 or 12 weeks.

V lost 0 bases and J 9 bases, leaving 15 bases between the germline ends. CDR1 is LGHNA and CDR2 is YSLEER in the germline V gene. The CDR3 loop spans 15 amino acids. Here immunoSEQ multiplex PCR was the method, and the copy in TCRdb shows in-frame clones only, minus some. The table lists around 95,000 clones, roughly nine tenths of them singletons. The chain links TRBV4-3 to TRBJ2-1; TRBD1 might be the D (6 bases). The sequencing here drew on peripheral blood, taken on day 0 of AZD1222 vaccination. This TCR derives from an adult in good health. CDR3 DNA: TGCGCCAGCAGCCAAGACCGAGACAGGAGACGTGAGCAGTTCTTC. Protein: CASSQDRDRRREQFF.